Given below is one T cell receptor beta chain in context. This sample is drawn from a study of quantifying T cell responses using KT2 cells. Study-wide background: Reverse transcription used primers in the TCR alpha and beta constant regions. The second PCR was a qPCR stopped at a predetermined fluorescence threshold.

Each cDNA got a UMI-containing oligo ligated at its 3' end. An equimolar mix of RC1.1 and RC1.2 primed the beta chain across TRBC1 and TRBC2. In TCRdb, the UMI-ligation and nested PCR reads were re-called with MiXCR into one record per CDR3 protein. The data show around 56,000 distinct CDR3 sequences, with over 9% seen just once and approximately 10% held by the top ten. Known numbers of the T cell clone KT2 were added to PBMC. A range of KT2-to-PBMC ratios was made using fixed PBMC numbers. The CDR3 spans 15 residues. Germline V lookup: CDR1 MGHRA, CDR2 YSYEKL. V lost 0 bases to trimming and J lost 6 bases, with 12 bases between them.

The rearrangement links TRBV4-1 to TRBJ2-1, with D tentatively TRBD2 (5 bases). The source is a human donor. Input material: PBMCs spiked with cells of the T cell clone KT2. In nucleotides, the CDR3 is TGCGCCAGCAGCCAAGATCGGGCGGGTCGCAATGAGCAGTTCTTC. Residues: CASSQDRAGRNEQFF.